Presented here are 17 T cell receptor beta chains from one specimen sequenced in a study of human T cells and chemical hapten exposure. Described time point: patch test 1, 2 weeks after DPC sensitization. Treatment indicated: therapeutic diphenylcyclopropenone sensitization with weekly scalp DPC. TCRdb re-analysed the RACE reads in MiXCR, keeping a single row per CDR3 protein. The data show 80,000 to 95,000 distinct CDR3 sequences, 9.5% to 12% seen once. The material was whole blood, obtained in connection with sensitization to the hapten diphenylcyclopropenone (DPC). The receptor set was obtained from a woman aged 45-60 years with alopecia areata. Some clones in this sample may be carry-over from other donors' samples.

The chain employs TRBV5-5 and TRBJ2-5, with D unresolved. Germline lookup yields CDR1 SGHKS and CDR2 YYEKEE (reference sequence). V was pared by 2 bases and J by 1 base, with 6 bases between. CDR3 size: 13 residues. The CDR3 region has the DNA TGTGCCAGCAGCTTTAACAGCCAAGAGACCCAGTACTTC. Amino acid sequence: CASSFNSQETQYF.

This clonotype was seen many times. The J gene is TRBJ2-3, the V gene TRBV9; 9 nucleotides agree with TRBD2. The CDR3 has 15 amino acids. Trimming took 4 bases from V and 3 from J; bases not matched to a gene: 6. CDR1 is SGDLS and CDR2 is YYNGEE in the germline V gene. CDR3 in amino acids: CASSTSSGTTDTQYF. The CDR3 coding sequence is TGTGCCAGCAGCACCTCTAGCGGGACTACAGATACGCAGTATTTT.

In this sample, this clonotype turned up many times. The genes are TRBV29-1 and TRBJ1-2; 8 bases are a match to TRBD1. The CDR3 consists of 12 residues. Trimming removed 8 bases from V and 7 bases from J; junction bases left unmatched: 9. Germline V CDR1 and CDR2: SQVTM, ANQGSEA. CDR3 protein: CSIGTGDSGYTF. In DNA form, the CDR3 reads TGCAGCATCGGGACAGGAGATAGTGGCTACACCTTC. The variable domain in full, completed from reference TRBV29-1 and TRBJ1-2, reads SAVISQKPSRDICQRGTSLTIQCQVDSQVTMMFWYRQQPGQSLTLIATANQGSEATYESGFVIDKFPISRPNLTFSTLTVSNMSPEDSSIYLCSIGTGDSGYTFGSGTRLTVV.

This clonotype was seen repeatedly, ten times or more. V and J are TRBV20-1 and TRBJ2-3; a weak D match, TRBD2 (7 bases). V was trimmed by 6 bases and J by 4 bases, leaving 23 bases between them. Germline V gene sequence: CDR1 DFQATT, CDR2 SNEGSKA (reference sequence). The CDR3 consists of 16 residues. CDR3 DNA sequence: TGCAGTGCCCAGGGGTCTGCGGGAGTGGGGTCAGATACGCAGTATTTT. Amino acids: CSAQGSAGVGSDTQYF.

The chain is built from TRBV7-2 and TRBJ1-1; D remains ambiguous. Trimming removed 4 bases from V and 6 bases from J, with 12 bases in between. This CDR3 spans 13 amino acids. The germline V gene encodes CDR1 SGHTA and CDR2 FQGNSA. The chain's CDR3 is CASSSRSPPEAFF. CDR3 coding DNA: TGTGCCAGCAGCTCCAGAAGCCCACCTGAAGCTTTCTTT.

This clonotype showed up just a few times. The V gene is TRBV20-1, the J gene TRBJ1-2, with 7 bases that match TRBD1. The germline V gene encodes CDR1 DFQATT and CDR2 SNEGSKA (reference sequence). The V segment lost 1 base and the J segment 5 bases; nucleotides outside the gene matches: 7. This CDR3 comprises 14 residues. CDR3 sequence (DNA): TGCAGTGCTAGAGTCCCGGGACAGAGTTATGGCTACACCTTC. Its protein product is CSARVPGQSYGYTF.

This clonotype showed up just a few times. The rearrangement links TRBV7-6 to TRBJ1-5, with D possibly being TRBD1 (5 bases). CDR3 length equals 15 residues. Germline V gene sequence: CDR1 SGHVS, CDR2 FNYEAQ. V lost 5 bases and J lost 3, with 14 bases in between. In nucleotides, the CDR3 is TGTGCCAGCAGCCCGGACGGGGGATCCAATCAGCCCCAGCATTTT. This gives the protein CASSPDGGSNQPQHF.

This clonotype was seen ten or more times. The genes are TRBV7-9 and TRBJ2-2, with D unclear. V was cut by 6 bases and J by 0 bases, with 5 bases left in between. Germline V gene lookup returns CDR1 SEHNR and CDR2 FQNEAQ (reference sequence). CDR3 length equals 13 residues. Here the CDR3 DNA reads TGTGCCAGCAGACTAACGAACACCGGGGAGCTGTTTTTT. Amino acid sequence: CASRLTNTGELFF. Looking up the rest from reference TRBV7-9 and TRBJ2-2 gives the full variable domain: DTGVSQNPRHKITKRGQNVTFRCDPISEHNRLYWYRQTLGQGPEFLTYFQNEAQLEKSRLLSDRFSAERPKGSFSTLEIQRTEQGDSAMYLCASRLTNTGELFFGEGSRLTVL.

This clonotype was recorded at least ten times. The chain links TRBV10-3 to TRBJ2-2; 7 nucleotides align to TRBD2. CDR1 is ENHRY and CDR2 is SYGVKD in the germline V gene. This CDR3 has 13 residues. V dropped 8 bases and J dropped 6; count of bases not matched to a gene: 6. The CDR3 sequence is CAISGGFPGELFF. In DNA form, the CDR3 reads TGTGCCATCTCGGGGGGTTTCCCCGGGGAGCTGTTTTTT.

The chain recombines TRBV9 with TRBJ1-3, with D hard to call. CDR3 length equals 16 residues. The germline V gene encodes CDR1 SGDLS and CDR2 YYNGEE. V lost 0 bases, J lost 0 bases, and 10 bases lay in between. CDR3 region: CASSVDSVTSGNTIYF. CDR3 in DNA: TGTGCCAGCAGCGTAGACTCAGTCACCTCTGGAAACACCATATATTTT.

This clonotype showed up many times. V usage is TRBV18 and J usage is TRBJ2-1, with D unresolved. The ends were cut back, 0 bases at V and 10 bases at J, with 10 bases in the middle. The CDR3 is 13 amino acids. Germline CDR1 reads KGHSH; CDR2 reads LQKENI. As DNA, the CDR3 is TGTGCCAGCTCACCACCGTATCCTCTGGAGCAGTTCTTC. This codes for CASSPPYPLEQFF.

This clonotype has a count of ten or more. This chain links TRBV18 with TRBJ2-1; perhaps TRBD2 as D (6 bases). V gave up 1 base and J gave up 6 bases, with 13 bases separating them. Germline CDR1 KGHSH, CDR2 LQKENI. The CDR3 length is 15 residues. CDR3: CASSPLRRGSNEQFF. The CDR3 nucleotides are TGTGCCAGCTCACCACTACGGCGGGGTTCCAATGAGCAGTTCTTC.

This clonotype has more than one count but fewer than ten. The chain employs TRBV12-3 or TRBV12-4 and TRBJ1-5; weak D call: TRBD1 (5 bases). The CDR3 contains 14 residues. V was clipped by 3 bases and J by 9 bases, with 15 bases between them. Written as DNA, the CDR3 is TGTGCCAGCAGTTTTAGGGGAGAAATGGGGCCCCAGCATTTT. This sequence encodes CASSFRGEMGPQHF.

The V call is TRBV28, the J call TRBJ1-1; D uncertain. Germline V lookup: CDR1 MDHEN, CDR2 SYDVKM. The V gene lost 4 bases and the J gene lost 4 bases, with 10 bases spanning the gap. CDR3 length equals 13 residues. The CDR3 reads CASSWQATTEAFF. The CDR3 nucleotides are TGTGCCAGCAGTTGGCAGGCTACCACTGAAGCTTTCTTT.

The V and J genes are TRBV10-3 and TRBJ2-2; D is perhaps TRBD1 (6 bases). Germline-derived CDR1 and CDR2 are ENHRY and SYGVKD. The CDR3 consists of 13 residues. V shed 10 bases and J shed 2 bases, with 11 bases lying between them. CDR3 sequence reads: CATADRNTGELFF. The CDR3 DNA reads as TGTGCCACCGCGGACAGAAACACCGGGGAGCTGTTTTTT.

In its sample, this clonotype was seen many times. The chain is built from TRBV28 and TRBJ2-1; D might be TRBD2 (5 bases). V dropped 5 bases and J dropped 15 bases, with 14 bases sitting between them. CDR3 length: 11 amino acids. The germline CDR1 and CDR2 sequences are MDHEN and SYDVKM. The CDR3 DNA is TGTGCCAGCAGTCTAGCTAGCAGCAGGTTCTTC. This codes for CASSLASSRFF.

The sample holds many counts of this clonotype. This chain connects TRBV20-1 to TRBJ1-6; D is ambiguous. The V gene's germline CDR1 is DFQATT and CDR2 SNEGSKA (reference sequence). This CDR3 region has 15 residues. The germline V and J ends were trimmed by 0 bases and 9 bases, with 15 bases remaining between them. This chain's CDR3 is CSAREGYGITSPLHF. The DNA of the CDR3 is TGCAGTGCTAGAGAGGGCTACGGAATTACTTCACCCCTCCACTTT.